This T cell receptor (beta chain) is drawn from a study of spatial heterogeneity in lung cancer. The wider study: The mean occurrence of each unique TCR and UMI combination in raw reads exceeded 9.5.

Via MiXCR, TCRdb re-called the 5' RACE reads, giving one row per CDR3 protein. The table has 23,000 or so distinct CDR3 sequences, about 4.7% seen once; the top ten hold 5.2%. General study results and limits: Follow-up blood showed ubiquitous expanded tumor TCRs less than blood at resection did.

Indicated time point: sample taken at primary tumor resection. Sequencing of whole RNA from tumor, nontumor lung or frozen PBMC involved no sorting. This clonotype was recorded many times. Its matching antigen is unknown. V shed 5 bases and J 2 bases; nucleotides not matched to a gene: 3. Per germline, CDR1 SGHTA and CDR2 FQGNSA. This CDR3 is 14 amino acids long. This receptor was taken from a male donor with early-stage non-small cell lung cancer. Source: PBMCs, taken at surgery. This chain uses TRBV7-2 with TRBJ2-3, with 8 bases identical to TRBD2. CDR3 DNA: TGTGCCAGCAGCCCAGGACTAGCCACAGATACGCAGTATTTT. This encodes CASSPGLATDTQYF.